Reported below is one T cell receptor (beta chain). The CDR3 extends over 15 amino acids. The V gene's germline CDR1 is SGHRS and CDR2 YFSETQ. Germline trimming cut 5 bases from V and 5 bases from J; bases unmatched to any gene: 12. The sample originates from a study of blood T cell repertoires in COVID-19. This table comes from immunoSEQ multiplex PCR, and its TCRdb copy is limited to in-frame clones, with some not included. The table shows 84,000 or so clones, with 83% occurring only once. The TCR originated in an elderly woman with acute or convalescent COVID-19. Source material: peripheral blood. The chain has TRBV5-1 and TRBJ2-5, with 7 bases aligning to TRBD2. The CDR3 coding sequence is TGCGCCAGCAGACTTGACGGCGGGAGTGAGGAGACCCAGTACTTC. It codes for CASRLDGGSEETQYF.